The rows below give T cell receptor beta chains drawn from one sample of a study of regulatory T cells in long-lasting Graves disease. TCRdb reprocessed the multiplex PCR reads with MiXCR, giving one entry per CDR3 protein. Here the sample spans approximately 470,000 distinct CDR3 sequences, about 17% being singletons. This sample also appeared in a second study, on T cells in Graves' hyperthyroidism and ophthalmopathy.

The sample here was peripheral blood mononuclear cells (PBMCs), taken at new diagnosis, from a patient treated with antithyroid drugs. The receptors derive from a man in his forties with Graves disease. Both conserved end residues are part of each CDR3. The D gene is left open where the match is weak. Clone size is given for some rows only: seen once, a few or many times, or a class if the clone is expanded.

V gene	D gene	J gene	clone size	CDR3 DNA	CDR3 protein
TRBV19	TRBD1	TRBJ2-7	.	TGTGCCAGTAGTATGGAAGGGACAGGGGACGAGCAGTACTTC	CASSMEGTGDEQYF
TRBV12-3/TRBV12-4	TRBD1	TRBJ1-5	.	TGTGCCAGCAGGGGACAGGGGGGCGGCCCCCAGCATTTT	CASRGQGGGPQHF
TRBV20-1	.	TRBJ1-3	.	TGCAGTGCTAGAAGAGAAAACACCATATATTTT	CSARRENTIYF
TRBV3-1	.	TRBJ2-1	.	TGTGCCAGCAGCCAAGATTGGAGCGGCTCCTACAATGAGCAGTTCTTC	CASSQDWSGSYNEQFF
TRBV30	.	TRBJ1-1	.	TGTGCCTGGAAGTCTTGGGGGAGAGGAAACACTGAAGCTTTCTTT	CAWKSWGRGNTEAFF
TRBV30	.	TRBJ2-2	many	TGTGCCTGGAGTGTACTAAGCAGCGGGGAGCTGTTTTTT	CAWSVLSSGELFF
TRBV6-2/TRBV6-3	TRBD1	TRBJ2-7	many	TGTGCCAGCAGTGAACAAGGGGACAGGTACGAGCAGTACTTC	CASSEQGDRYEQYF
TRBV28	.	TRBJ2-7	many	TGTGCCAGCAGTCCCCAGGTGCGGACGGGCGAGCAGTACTTC	CASSPQVRTGEQYF
TRBV7-9	TRBD1	TRBJ2-7	few	TGTGCCAGCAGCCCCAGGGACAGTTGGGAACGGAACGAGCAGTACTTC	CASSPRDSWERNEQYF
TRBV3-1	.	TRBJ1-3	.	TGTGCCAGCAGCCAACTACAGGCGAGCTCTGGAAACACCATATATTTT	CASSQLQASSGNTIYF
TRBV29-1	.	TRBJ1-4	few	TGCAGCGTTGACAACGGTGAAAAACTGTTTTTT	CSVDNGEKLFF